What follows are 10 T cell receptor beta chains derived from one specimen sequenced in a study of blood T cells in healthy people across ages. The authors ran a second PCR of 7 to 11 cycles using a sample-barcoded 5' primer and a J-beta primer mix. TCRdb analysed the 5' RACE reads with MiXCR anew, one entry per CDR3 protein. Of 1.5 million to 2 million distinct CDR3 sequences detected, 28% appear once; the ten largest clones hold roughly 8%. The sequenced sample was blood. Receptor source: a woman in her twenties or thirties in good health.

This clonotype was observed a handful of times. The chain has TRBV12-3 or TRBV12-4 and TRBJ1-1, with TRBD1 as a possible D gene (6 bases). V lost 4 bases to trimming and J lost 4 bases, with 13 bases between them. The CDR3 length is 14 residues. CDR3 bases: TGTGCCAGCAGTTATCTTACAGGGACCACTGAAGCTTTCTTT. This gives the protein CASSYLTGTTEAFF.

J is TRBJ1-4 and V is TRBV12-3 or TRBV12-4; D ambiguous. The CDR3 runs to 14 residues. V was pared by 6 bases and J by 8 bases, with 16 bases between. The CDR3 sequence is CASSSLAGREKLFF. The CDR3 bases are TGTGCCAGCAGCTCCCTAGCGGGTAGAGAAAAACTGTTTTTT.

As concerns this clonotype: A much larger clone is a single base away; this may be a read error. This rearrangement joins TRBV28 to TRBJ2-7, with D perhaps matching TRBD2 (5 bases). The closer fit of TRBJ2-5 to the DNA end suggests the J call may be wrong. The CDR3 runs to 13 residues. Germline V CDR1 and CDR2: MDHEN, SYDVKM. The CDR3 DNA follows: TGTGCCAGCAGGGCACCGGCGGGAGAGACCCAGTACTTC. Amino acid sequence: CASRAPAGETQYF.

Concerning this clonotype: One base away lies a much larger clone, so this may be a sequencing read error. The chain recombines TRBV20-1 with TRBJ2-1; 10 bases map to TRBD2. The CDR3 extends over 14 amino acids. The junction had 10 bases not matched to a gene; V was cut back by 5 bases and J by 9 bases. Germline CDR1 and CDR2: DFQATT and SNEGSKA (reference sequence). DNA of the CDR3: TGCAGTGCTGCAGAGCGGGAGGGCCCCGGTGAGCAGTTCTTC. Its protein product is CSAAEREGPGEQFF.

Points on this clonotype: A much more abundant neighbour one base away suggests this may be a read error. The chain employs TRBV6-4 and TRBJ2-1, with unresolved D. Near its end, the DNA agrees better with TRBJ2-7, so the J call may be wrong. The CDR3 runs 15 residues. The germline V gene encodes CDR1 MRHNA and CDR2 SNTAGT. CDR3 bases: TGTGCCAGCAGTGTTGAGCTGTTCTCCTACAATGAGCAGTACTTC. Translation gives CASSVELFSYNEQYF.

V is TRBV20-1 and J is TRBJ2-3; TRBD1 aligns across 8 bases. CDR1 and CDR2 (germline): DFQATT, SNEGSKA (reference sequence). With 1 base clipped from V and 3 bases from J, the junction kept 6 bases outside the gene matches. This CDR3 is 15 amino acids long. The CDR3 DNA follows: TGCAGTGCTAGAGTAGCACAGGGGGATACAGATACGCAGTATTTT. As protein: CSARVAQGDTDTQYF.

The rearrangement links TRBV10-3 to TRBJ2-7; 8 positions agree with TRBD1. Losses at the gene ends were 4 bases for V and 3 bases for J; bases not matched to a gene: 8. The V gene's germline CDR1 is ENHRY and CDR2 SYGVKD. CDR3 size: 15 residues. The CDR3 loop reads CAISVQGQGRYEQYF. The DNA for the CDR3 is TGTGCCATCAGTGTCCAAGGACAGGGACGCTACGAGCAGTACTTC.

This clonotype was counted between two and nine times. The J gene is TRBJ1-1, the V gene TRBV20-1; D is uncertain. CDR3 size: 12 residues. The V gene lost 3 bases and the J gene lost 2 bases, with 7 bases spanning the gap. Germline V lookup: CDR1 DFQATT, CDR2 SNEGSKA (reference sequence). CDR3 loop: CSASLDNTEAFF. The CDR3 nucleotides read TGCAGTGCTAGTCTAGATAACACTGAAGCTTTCTTT.

Of note for this clonotype: A single base separates this from a much larger clone, so it may be a read error. This chain links TRBV4-1 with TRBJ2-7, with 10 nucleotides matching TRBD1. From germline, CDR1 is MGHRA and CDR2 YSYEKL. The CDR3 loop spans 17 amino acids. The CDR3 is CASSQGQAGQGFHERYF. In DNA, the CDR3 is TGCGCCAGCAGCCAAGGCCAGGCGGGACAGGGGTTCCACGAGCGGTACTTC.

This clonotype was counted between two and nine times. The V call is TRBV4-1, the J call TRBJ2-7; 7 bases line up with TRBD1. After removal of 8 bases from V and 4 bases from J, the junction contained 8 bases not matched to a gene. The CDR3 covers 13 residues. CDR1 MGHRA and CDR2 YSYEKL come from the germline V gene. CDR3 sequence: CASQGQPDYEQYF. As DNA, the CDR3 is TGCGCCAGCCAGGGACAGCCAGATTACGAGCAGTACTTC.